These 17 T cell receptor beta chains came from one sample sequenced in a study of blood T cell repertoires in COVID-19. Some clones are missing from TCRdb's copy, which holds only in-frame ones; the method was immunoSEQ multiplex PCR. The data show approximately 250,000 clones, around nine tenths seen once. The specimen was PBMCs or T cells enriched from blood (not recorded which). The receptors come from a woman aged 40 to 50 who had been exposed to COVID-19.

The chain is built from TRBV5-1 and TRBJ2-7; 11 bases agree with TRBD1. V dropped 5 bases and J dropped 7; count of bases not matched to a gene: 8. There are 14 residues in the CDR3. CDR1 SGHRS and CDR2 YFSETQ come from the germline V gene. CDR3 loop: CASRPDRGRGEQYF. CDR3 in DNA: TGCGCCAGCAGACCGGACAGGGGGCGGGGAGAGCAGTACTTC.

This chain joins TRBV5-5 and TRBJ2-3; tentative D call: TRBD1 (6 bases). Germline values: CDR1 SGHKS, CDR2 YYEKEE (reference sequence). CDR3 length equals 13 residues. Between the trimmed V and J ends, which lost 4 bases and 6 bases, there was a span of 12 bases. CDR3 nucleotides: TGTGCCAGCAGCCTGAACAGGGTGGATACGCAGTATTTT. It is translated as CASSLNRVDTQYF.

The V gene is TRBV27, the J gene TRBJ2-3; 8 nucleotides agree with TRBD2. V was pared by 6 bases and J by 5 bases, with 10 bases of the junction left unmatched. This CDR3 has 15 amino acids. Germline V gene data show CDR1 as MNHEY and CDR2 as SMNVEV (reference sequence). The CDR3 DNA sequence: TGTGCCAGCAGCCCGGGGGGGGAGGGCCTAGATACGCAGTATTTT. Its translation: CASSPGGEGLDTQYF.

The chain is built from TRBV19 and TRBJ2-7; 8 positions match TRBD1. V was pared by 8 bases and J by 0 bases, with 3 bases of the junction left unmatched. The V gene's germline CDR1 is LNHDA and CDR2 SQIVND (reference sequence). This CDR3 has 13 residues. CDR3 protein: CASEDRASYEQYF. The CDR3 bases are TGTGCCAGTGAGGACAGGGCCTCCTACGAGCAGTACTTC.

This chain joins TRBV6-5 and TRBJ2-2, with TRBD2 matching over 10 bases. J gave up 5 bases and V 2 bases, and 2 bases lay outside the gene matches. Germline V lookup: CDR1 MNHEY, CDR2 SVGAGI. The CDR3 covers 15 residues. CDR3 loop: CASSYQAGGTGELFF. CDR3 sequence (DNA): TGTGCCAGCAGTTACCAAGCGGGAGGGACCGGGGAGCTGTTTTTT.

The rearrangement uses TRBV29-1 and TRBJ1-1, with D unresolved. The CDR3 length is 14 residues. Germline CDR1 SQVTM, CDR2 ANQGSEA. The ends were cut back, 4 bases at V and 1 base at J, with 13 bases in the middle. CDR3 loop: CSVAGGLSNTEAFF. Written as DNA, the CDR3 is TGCAGCGTTGCGGGTGGACTTTCGAACACTGAAGCTTTCTTT.

The J gene is TRBJ2-3, the V gene TRBV4-3; perhaps TRBD2 as D (5 bases). This CDR3 comprises 17 residues. Germline V lookup: CDR1 LGHNA, CDR2 YSLEER. V lost 1 base and J lost 2, with 16 bases in between. The CDR3 region has the DNA TGCGCCAGCAGCCAAGGGGTTAGCGCCTCTTCCACAGATACGCAGTATTTT. Amino acid sequence: CASSQGVSASSTDTQYF.

This clone showed up just once. The chain is built from TRBV7-9 and TRBJ1-4, with TRBD1 as a possible D gene (5 bases). V lost 3 bases, J lost 12 bases, and 14 bases lay in between. The germline CDR1 and CDR2 sequences are SEHNR and FQNEAQ (reference sequence). The length of the CDR3 is 13 residues. In DNA form, the CDR3 reads TGTGCCAGCAGCTTCACCGGGACTGGGGAACTGTTTTTT. The encoded protein is CASSFTGTGELFF.

This clone was counted a single time. This chain connects TRBV7-2 to TRBJ2-5; a weak D match, TRBD2 (5 bases). CDR1 and CDR2 from the germline V gene are SGHTA and FQGNSA. Trimming took 1 base from V and 3 from J, leaving 9 bases between them. The CDR3 contains 14 residues. The CDR3 spells CASSLERYEETQYF. CDR3 DNA sequence: TGTGCCAGCAGCTTAGAGCGGTACGAAGAGACCCAGTACTTC.

The chain is built from TRBV7-2 and TRBJ2-1, with D possibly matching TRBD2 (6 bases). The CDR3 length is 16 residues. V lost 3 bases to trimming and J lost 2 bases, with 14 bases between them. Germline lookup yields CDR1 SGHTA and CDR2 FQGNSA. The CDR3 protein is CASSFPAGRPYNEQFF. The CDR3 DNA reads as TGTGCCAGCAGCTTCCCCGCGGGAAGACCCTACAATGAGCAGTTCTTC. The entire variable domain, with the rest obtained from reference TRBV7-2 and TRBJ2-1, is as follows: GAGVSQSPSNKVTEKGKDVELRCDPISGHTALYWYRQSLGQGLEFLIYFQGNSAPDKSGLPSDRFSAERTGGSVSTLTIQRTQQEDSAVYLCASSFPAGRPYNEQFFGPGTRLTVL.

This clone was observed a few times. V gene TRBV29-1 combines with J gene TRBJ1-2, with TRBD1 matching over 12 bases. Unmatched junction bases numbered 15, after V lost 5 bases and J lost 8 bases. The CDR3 is 16 residues long. In germline, CDR1 is SQVTM, CDR2 ANQGSEA. CDR3 sequence: CSVPTGTGGSRAGYTF. The CDR3 DNA reads as TGCAGCGTTCCTACCGGGACAGGGGGCTCGCGGGCCGGCTACACCTTC.

In DNA, the CDR3 is TGTGCCAGCAAGGGGGGGGGAACGTTCTTCTTT. It translates to CASKGGGTFFF. J is TRBJ1-1 and V is TRBV2, with a possible D match to TRBD1 (6 bases). CDR1 and CDR2 from the germline V gene are SNHLY and FYNNEI. Trimming took 7 bases from V and 14 from J, leaving 17 bases between them. The CDR3 is 11 residues long.

As DNA, the CDR3 is TGTGCCAGCAGTTTAGCACAGATACTTGGACGGAGGGATGGCTACACCTTC. Its translation is CASSLAQILGRRDGYTF. The chain has TRBV28 and TRBJ1-2; D is uncertain. The germline V gene has CDR1 MDHEN and CDR2 SYDVKM. The CDR3 has 17 residues. The V and J ends lost 2 bases and 6 bases respectively, with 22 bases between them.

This rearrangement joins TRBV6-1 to TRBJ1-4; D possibly corresponds to TRBD1 (5 bases). The germline V and J ends were trimmed by 0 bases and 7 bases, with 12 bases remaining between them. The CDR3 loop spans 15 amino acids. The germline V gene encodes CDR1 MNHNS and CDR2 SASEGT. The CDR3 nucleotides are TGTGCCAGCAGTGAAGCGGGGGGGTTGAGTGAAAAACTGTTTTTT. Translating it yields CASSEAGGLSEKLFF.

This clone was seen a single time. The chain combines TRBV5-1 with TRBJ2-3; no clear D. The CDR3 sequence is 13 residues long. Germline values: CDR1 SGHRS, CDR2 YFSETQ. Trimming stripped 0 bases from V and 4 bases from J, with 6 bases between. For the CDR3, the DNA is TGCGCCAGCAGCTTGGGGCCCTCAGATACGCAGTATTTT. Translation: CASSLGPSDTQYF.

V is TRBV18 and J is TRBJ1-1; D possibly corresponds to TRBD1 (6 bases). Germline CDR1 KGHSH, CDR2 LQKENI. This CDR3 comprises 14 residues. Trimming left V 6 bases short and J 5 bases short, with 16 bases between. The chain's CDR3 is CASSPAGVLTEAFF. CDR3 sequence (DNA): TGTGCCAGCTCGCCGGCAGGGGTTCTGACTGAAGCTTTCTTT.

The chain links TRBV30 to TRBJ1-6, with no clear D. V was trimmed by 7 bases and J by 10 bases, leaving 23 bases between them. The CDR3 is 15 amino acids. The germline V gene has CDR1 GTSNPN and CDR2 SVGIG (reference sequence). The CDR3 bases are TGTGCCTCACACTCCCGCCGGCGAGGATACTCACCCCTCCACTTT. Translating it yields CASHSRRRGYSPLHF.